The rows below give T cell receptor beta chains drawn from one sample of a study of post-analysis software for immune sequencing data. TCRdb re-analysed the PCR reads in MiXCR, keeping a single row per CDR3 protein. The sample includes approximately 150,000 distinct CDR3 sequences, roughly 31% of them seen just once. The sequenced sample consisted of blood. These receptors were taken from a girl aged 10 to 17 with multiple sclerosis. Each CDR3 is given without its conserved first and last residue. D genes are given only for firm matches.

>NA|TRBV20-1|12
SASRRDSTYEQY
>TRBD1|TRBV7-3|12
ASSPGQGRTEAF
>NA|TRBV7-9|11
ARTRWLEPGYT
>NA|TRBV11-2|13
ASSPSGTDAYEQY
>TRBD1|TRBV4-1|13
ASSHPGQGADEQY
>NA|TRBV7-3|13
ASSLTAGETYEQY
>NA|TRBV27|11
ASSLSRLYGYT
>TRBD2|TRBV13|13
ASSSRGSGRDEQY
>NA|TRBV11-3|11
ASSLYGETEAF
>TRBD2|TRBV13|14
ASSSLVGGMVGEQF